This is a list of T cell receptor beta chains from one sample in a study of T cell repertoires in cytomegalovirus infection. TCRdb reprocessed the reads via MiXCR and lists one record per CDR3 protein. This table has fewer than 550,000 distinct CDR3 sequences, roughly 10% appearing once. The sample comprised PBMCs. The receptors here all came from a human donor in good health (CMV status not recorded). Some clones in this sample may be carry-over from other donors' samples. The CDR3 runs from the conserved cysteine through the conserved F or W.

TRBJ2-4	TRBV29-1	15	CSASPFQGAKNIQYF
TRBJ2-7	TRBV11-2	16	CASSLVPGQGDYEQYF
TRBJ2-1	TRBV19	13	CASSIGLNQEQFF
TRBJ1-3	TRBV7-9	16	CASSSRDRGFWNTIYF
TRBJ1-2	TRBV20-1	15	CSARGPQAVVTGYTF
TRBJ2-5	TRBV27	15	CASSFLIGGRETQYF
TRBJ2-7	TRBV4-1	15	CASSQLEGGSYEQYF
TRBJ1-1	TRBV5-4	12	CASSNDRNEAFF
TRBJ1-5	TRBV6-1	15	CASSEPGLRWRPQHF
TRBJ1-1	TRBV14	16	CASSLMRGPGRSVAFF
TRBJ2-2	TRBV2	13	CATQDTPTGELFF
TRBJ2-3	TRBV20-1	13	CSARWTSADTQYF
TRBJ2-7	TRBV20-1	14	CSARKGLAIREQYF
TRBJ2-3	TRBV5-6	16	CASSGGRRYSTDTQYF
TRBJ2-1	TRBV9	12	CASSVGQNEQFF
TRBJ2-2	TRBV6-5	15	CASSYEGLDTGELFF
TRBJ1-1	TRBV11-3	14	CASSPSGDLTEAFF
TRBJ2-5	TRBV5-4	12	CASSFNQETQYF
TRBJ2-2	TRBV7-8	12	CASEADTGELFF
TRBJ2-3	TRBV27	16	CASALTTSGVTDTQYF
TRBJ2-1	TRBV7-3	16	CASSPTGGNSYNEQFF
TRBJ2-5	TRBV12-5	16	CASGFPIRGGEETQYF